A single sample is the source of the 21 T cell receptor beta chains below, sequenced in a study of Graves' ophthalmopathy and Graves' hyperthyroidism. Amplifying from RNA transcripts, the study obtained TCR beta CDR3 regions. An initial RT-PCR round employing HTBI primers preceded a second-round multiplex PCR. Each CDR3 protein gets one entry after TCRdb re-called the multiplex PCR reads with MiXCR. The table shows 260,000 or so distinct CDR3 sequences, with around 42% occurring only once. The specimen was peripheral blood. The receptors shown here come from an adult man with Graves' ophthalmopathy.

The chain joins TRBV2 to TRBJ1-2, with D unclear. V was clipped by 5 bases and J by 5 bases, with 24 bases between them. The CDR3 consists of 17 residues. Looked up from germline, CDR1 is SNHLY and CDR2 is FYNNEI. The CDR3 DNA sequence: TGTGCCAGCAGTTTACAACCGAGGGCCGGCACGCTATATGGCTACACCTTC. Its protein product is CASSLQPRAGTLYGYTF.

This rearrangement joins TRBV15 to TRBJ1-6; D remains ambiguous. CDR1 is LNHNV and CDR2 is YYDKDF in the germline V gene (reference sequence). The CDR3 sequence is 18 residues long. V dropped 1 base and J dropped 1 base, with 14 bases sitting between them. CDR3 sequence (DNA): TGTGCCACCAGCAGAGGGATTTTTTTCGAGTCCTATAATTCACCCCTCCACTTT. Translation: CATSRGIFFESYNSPLHF.

The rearrangement joins TRBV29-1 to TRBJ1-5, with 8 bases that match TRBD1. CDR3 size: 14 residues. Losses at the gene ends were 3 bases for V and 6 bases for J; bases not matched to a gene: 7. The V gene's germline CDR1 is SQVTM and CDR2 ANQGSEA. The CDR3 spells CSVDETGEGQPQHF. In nucleotides, the CDR3 is TGCAGCGTTGACGAGACAGGGGAAGGTCAGCCCCAGCATTTT.

This clonotype was picked up a small number of times. The chain recombines TRBV7-2 with TRBJ1-1, with D uncertain. V dropped 8 bases and J dropped 3 bases, with 16 bases sitting between them. CDR1 SGHTA and CDR2 FQGNSA come from the germline V gene. The CDR3 is made up of 14 amino acids. Here the CDR3 reads CASASQHGDTEAFF. The DNA for the CDR3 is TGTGCCAGCGCCTCCCAACATGGCGACACTGAAGCTTTCTTT.

Only a few counts were recorded for this clonotype. The rearrangement links TRBV7-8 to TRBJ2-5; TRBD1 agrees at 12 bases. CDR1 and CDR2 (germline): SGHVS, FQNEAQ. The CDR3 is 17 amino acids. V lost 1 base, J lost 5 bases, and 8 bases stayed unmatched. Here the CDR3 reads CASSLGPGTGGRETQYF. DNA for the CDR3: TGTGCCAGCAGCTTAGGCCCCGGGACAGGGGGCCGGGAGACCCAGTACTTC.

This clonotype was seen a handful of times. This chain uses TRBV13 with TRBJ1-2; a weak D match, TRBD1 (6 bases). Germline CDR1 is PRHDT and CDR2 is FYEKMQ (reference sequence). The CDR3 length is 13 residues. Trimming removed 8 bases from V and 4 bases from J, with 14 bases in between. DNA of the CDR3: TGTGCCAGCGGACAAGGGGGTGGCTATGGCTACACCTTC. It is translated as CASGQGGGYGYTF.

The chain joins TRBV18 to TRBJ2-5; D is perhaps TRBD1 (6 bases). Germline lookup yields CDR1 KGHSH and CDR2 LQKENI. Deletions cut 3 bases from V and 2 bases from J, with 13 bases between. The CDR3 covers 15 residues. The CDR3 spells CASSPSGTFQETQYF. CDR3 bases: TGTGCCAGCTCACCCTCAGGGACATTTCAAGAGACCCAGTACTTC.

This chain uses TRBV12-3 or TRBV12-4 with TRBJ2-5; 12 bases are shared with TRBD2. V shed 7 bases, J shed 3 bases, and the junction held 6 bases outside the gene matches. The CDR3 has 15 amino acids. The CDR3 DNA reads as TGTGCCAGCACCGTGGGACTAGCGGGCGAAGAGACCCAGTACTTC. Its translation is CASTVGLAGEETQYF.

On this clonotype: An end of the junction differs from the germline gene, which may be a read error. The chain couples TRBV2 to TRBJ2-2; D might be TRBD2 (5 bases). Germline V CDR1 and CDR2: SNHLY, FYNNEI. CDR3 length equals 16 residues. CDR3 region: CASSPKNLPNTGELLF. The CDR3 nucleotides are TGTGCCAGCAGTCCCAAAAATCTCCCGAACACCGGGGAGCTGCTTTTT.

This chain connects TRBV2 to TRBJ1-3; D unclear. Trimming shortened V by 5 bases and J by 1 base, and 12 bases separated the two germline ends. CDR1 and CDR2 from the germline V gene are SNHLY and FYNNEI. This CDR3 contains 15 residues. CDR3 nucleotides: TGTGCCAGCAGTTCCTACGTTGATTCTGGAAACACCATATATTTT. This translates into CASSSYVDSGNTIYF. The complete variable domain, with remaining parts taken from reference TRBV2 and TRBJ1-3, reads EPEVTQTPSHQVTQMGQEVILRCVPISNHLYFYWYRQILGQKVEFLVSFYNNEISEKSEIFDDQFSVERPDGSNFTLKIRSTKLEDSAMYFCASSSYVDSGNTIYFGEGSWLTVV.

This sequence joins TRBV4-1 and TRBJ1-5, with D possibly matching TRBD1 (5 bases). Trimming left V 1 base short and J 4 bases short, with 8 bases between. The CDR3 runs to 14 residues. Looked up from germline, CDR1 is MGHRA and CDR2 is YSYEKL. CDR3 sequence: CASSQVPGNQPQHF. DNA of the CDR3: TGCGCCAGCAGCCAAGTCCCAGGGAATCAGCCCCAGCATTTT.

This clonotype came up a few times. The chain recombines TRBV29-1 with TRBJ2-7; 7 nucleotides line up with TRBD2. This CDR3 spans 14 amino acids. Germline V gives CDR1 SQVTM, CDR2 ANQGSEA. After removal of 4 bases from V and 6 bases from J, the junction contained 12 bases not matched to a gene. The CDR3 DNA reads as TGCAGCGTTGCGGACCGGGGGGAGGGTTCCGAGCAGTACTTC. It specifies CSVADRGEGSEQYF.

This clonotype was observed many times. The chain recombines TRBV7-9 with TRBJ1-5; no clear D gene. The CDR3 extends over 13 amino acids. Per the germline V gene, CDR1 is SEHNR and CDR2 is FQNEAQ (reference sequence). Between the trimmed V and J ends, which lost 4 bases and 2 bases, there was a span of 6 bases. CDR3 amino acids: CASSSLGNQPQHF. DNA for the CDR3: TGTGCCAGCAGCTCTCTGGGCAATCAGCCCCAGCATTTT.

This clonotype appeared a single time. The chain links TRBV5-6 to TRBJ1-2; possibly TRBD1 for D (6 bases). Germline V CDR1 and CDR2: SGHDT, YYEEEE. This CDR3 comprises 16 residues. V lost 0 bases, J lost 7 bases, and 19 bases lay in between. For the CDR3, the DNA is TGTGCCAGCAGCTTGGGTATTTCCCCAGGGGTCCGTGGCTACACCTTC. The encoded protein is CASSLGISPGVRGYTF.

The chain has TRBV12-3 or TRBV12-4 and TRBJ1-5; D not certain. The DNA end lines up better with TRBJ2-3; the J call may be wrong. The CDR3 contains 13 residues. CDR3 residues: CASSLFGTDTQYF. In nucleotides, the CDR3 is TGTGCCAGCAGTTTGTTCGGCACAGATACGCAGTATTTT.

The chain couples TRBV4-1 to TRBJ1-6; unclear D gene. This CDR3 has 13 amino acids. Germline V gives CDR1 MGHRA, CDR2 YSYEKL. The germline V and J ends were trimmed by 1 base and 11 bases, with 9 bases remaining between them. CDR3 sequence reads: CASSQGSGPPLHF. CDR3 DNA: TGCGCCAGCAGCCAAGGGTCCGGGCCACCCCTCCACTTT.

This chain joins TRBV29-1 and TRBJ2-7; 8 nucleotides align to TRBD2. Looked up from germline, CDR1 is SQVTM and CDR2 is ANQGSEA. Germline trimming cut 4 bases from V and 5 bases from J; bases unmatched to any gene: 13. This CDR3 is 15 amino acids long. CDR3 residues: CSVVSGGGRDNEQYF. CDR3 nucleotide sequence: TGCAGCGTTGTAAGCGGCGGGGGGAGGGATAACGAGCAGTACTTC.

This clonotype has only a few counts. The chain joins TRBV20-1 to TRBJ1-4, with unresolved D. Germline V gene sequence: CDR1 DFQATT, CDR2 SNEGSKA (reference sequence). The CDR3 loop spans 13 amino acids. V dropped 4 bases and J dropped 7 bases, with 13 bases sitting between them. In DNA, the CDR3 is TGCAGTGCTACGCCAGTGACCTTTGAAAAACTGTTTTTT. Residues: CSATPVTFEKLFF.

The V gene is TRBV29-1, the J gene TRBJ2-5, with D tentatively TRBD2 (5 bases). CDR3 length equals 11 residues. Trimming shortened V by 5 bases and J by 9 bases, and 13 bases separated the two germline ends. CDR1 SQVTM and CDR2 ANQGSEA come from the germline V gene. The CDR3 DNA reads TGCAGCGTTCGGACTGGATCGGCCCAGTACTTC. Its protein is CSVRTGSAQYF.

This chain links TRBV6-1 with TRBJ1-2; the match to TRBD1 covers 8 bases. This CDR3 has 13 residues. The germline V gene has CDR1 MNHNS and CDR2 SASEGT. J was trimmed by 3 bases and V by 7 bases; bases with no gene match: 4. Here the CDR3 DNA reads TGTGCCAGCAACCAGGGGGCCGACTATGGCTACACCTTC. Amino acid sequence: CASNQGADYGYTF.

This clonotype has a handful of counts. V and J are TRBV29-1 and TRBJ1-4; 9 nucleotides match TRBD1. Trimming took 6 bases from V and 5 from J; bases not matched to a gene: 4. Per germline, CDR1 SQVTM and CDR2 ANQGSEA. The CDR3 sequence is 13 residues long. CDR3 amino acids: CSVTGTGNEKLFF. The CDR3 DNA follows: TGCAGCGTGACCGGGACAGGGAATGAAAAACTGTTTTTT. The full variable domain, its missing parts supplied by reference TRBV29-1 and TRBJ1-4, is SAVISQKPSRDICQRGTSLTIQCQVDSQVTMMFWYRQQPGQSLTLIATANQGSEATYESGFVIDKFPISRPNLTFSTLTVSNMSPEDSSIYLCSVTGTGNEKLFFGSGTQLSVL.